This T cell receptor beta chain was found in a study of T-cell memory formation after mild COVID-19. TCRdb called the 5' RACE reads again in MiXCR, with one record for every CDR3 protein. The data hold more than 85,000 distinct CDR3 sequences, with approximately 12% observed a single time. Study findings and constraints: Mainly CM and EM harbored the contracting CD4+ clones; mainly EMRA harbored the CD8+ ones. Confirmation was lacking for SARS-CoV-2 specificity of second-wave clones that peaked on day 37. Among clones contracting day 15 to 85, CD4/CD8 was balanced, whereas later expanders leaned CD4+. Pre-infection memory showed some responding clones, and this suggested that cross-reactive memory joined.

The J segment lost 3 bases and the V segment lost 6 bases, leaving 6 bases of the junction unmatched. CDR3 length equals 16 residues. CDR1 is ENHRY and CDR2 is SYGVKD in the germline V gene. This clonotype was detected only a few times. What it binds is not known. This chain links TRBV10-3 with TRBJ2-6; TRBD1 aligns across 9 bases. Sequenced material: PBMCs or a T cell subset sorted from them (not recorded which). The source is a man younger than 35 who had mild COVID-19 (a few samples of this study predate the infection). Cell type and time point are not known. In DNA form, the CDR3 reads TGTGCCATCAGCGGGACAGGGCAAGGTGGGGCCAACGTCCTGACTTTC. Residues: CAISGTGQGGANVLTF.